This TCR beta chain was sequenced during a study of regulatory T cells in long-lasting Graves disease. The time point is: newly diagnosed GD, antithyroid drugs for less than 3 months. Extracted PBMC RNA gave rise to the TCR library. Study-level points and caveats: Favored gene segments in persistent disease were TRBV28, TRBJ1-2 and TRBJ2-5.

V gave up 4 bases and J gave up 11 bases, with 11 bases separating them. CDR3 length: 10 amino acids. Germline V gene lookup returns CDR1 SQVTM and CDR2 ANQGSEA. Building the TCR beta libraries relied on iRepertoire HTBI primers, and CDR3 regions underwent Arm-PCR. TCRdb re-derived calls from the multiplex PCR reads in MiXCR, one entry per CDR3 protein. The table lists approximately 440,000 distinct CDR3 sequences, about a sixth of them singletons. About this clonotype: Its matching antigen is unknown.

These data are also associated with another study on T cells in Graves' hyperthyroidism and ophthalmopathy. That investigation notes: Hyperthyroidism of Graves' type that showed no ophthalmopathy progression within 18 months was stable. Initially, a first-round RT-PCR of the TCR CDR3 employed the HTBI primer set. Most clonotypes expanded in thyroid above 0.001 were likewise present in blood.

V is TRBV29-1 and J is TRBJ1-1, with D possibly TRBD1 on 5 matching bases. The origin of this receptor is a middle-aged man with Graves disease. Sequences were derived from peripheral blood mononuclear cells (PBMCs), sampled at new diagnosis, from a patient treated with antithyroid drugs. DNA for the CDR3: TGCAGCGTTGGGGGCGCGAGGGCTTTCTTT. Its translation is CSVGGARAFF.